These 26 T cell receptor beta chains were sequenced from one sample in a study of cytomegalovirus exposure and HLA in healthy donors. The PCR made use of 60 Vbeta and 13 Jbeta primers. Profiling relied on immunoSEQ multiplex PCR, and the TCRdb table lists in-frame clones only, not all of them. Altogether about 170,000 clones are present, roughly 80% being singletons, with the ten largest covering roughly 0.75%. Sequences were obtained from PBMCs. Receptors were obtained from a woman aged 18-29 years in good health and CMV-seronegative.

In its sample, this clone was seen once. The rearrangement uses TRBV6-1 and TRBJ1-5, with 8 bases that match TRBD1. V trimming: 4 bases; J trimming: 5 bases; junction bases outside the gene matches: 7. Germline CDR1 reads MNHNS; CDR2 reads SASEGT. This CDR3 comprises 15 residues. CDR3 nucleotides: TGTGCCAGCAGTGCTGGGACAGGCAGAGATCAGCCCCAGCATTTT. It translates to CASSAGTGRDQPQHF.

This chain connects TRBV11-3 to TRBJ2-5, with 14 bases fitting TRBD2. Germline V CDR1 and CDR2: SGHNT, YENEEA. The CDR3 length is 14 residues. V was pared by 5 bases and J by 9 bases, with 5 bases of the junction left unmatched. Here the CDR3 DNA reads TGTGCCAGCAGCGGGGGGACTAGCGGGAGTGCCCAGTACTTC. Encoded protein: CASSGGTSGSAQYF.

CDR3 in amino acids: CASSRDYEQFF. Written as DNA, the CDR3 is TGTGCCAGCAGTAGAGATTATGAGCAGTTCTTC. The V call is TRBV9, the J call TRBJ2-1; the D is unclear. The CDR3 has 11 residues. The germline V gene encodes CDR1 SGDLS and CDR2 YYNGEE. V was cut by 5 bases and J by 8 bases, with 8 bases left in between.

CDR3 in DNA: TGTGCCAGCAGCCAGACAGGGGGCCAGAACTATGGCTACACCTTC. As protein: CASSQTGGQNYGYTF. The chain employs TRBV7-9 and TRBJ1-2, with 10 bases aligning to TRBD1. The CDR3 runs 15 residues. V lost 5 bases and J lost 2; bases outside the gene matches: 5. From germline, CDR1 is SEHNR and CDR2 FQNEAQ (reference sequence).

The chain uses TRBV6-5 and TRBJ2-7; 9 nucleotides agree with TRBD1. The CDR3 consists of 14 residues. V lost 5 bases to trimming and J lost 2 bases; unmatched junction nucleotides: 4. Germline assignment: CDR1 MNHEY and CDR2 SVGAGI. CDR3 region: CASSEDRGPYEQYF. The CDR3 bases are TGTGCCAGCAGTGAGGACAGGGGCCCCTACGAGCAGTACTTC.

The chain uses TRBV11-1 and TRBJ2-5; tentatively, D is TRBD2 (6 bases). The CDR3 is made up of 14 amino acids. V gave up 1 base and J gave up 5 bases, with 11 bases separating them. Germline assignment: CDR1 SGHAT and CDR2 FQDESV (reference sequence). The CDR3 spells CASSLGRGEETQYF. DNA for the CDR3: TGTGCCAGCAGCTTAGGGCGGGGTGAGGAGACCCAGTACTTC.

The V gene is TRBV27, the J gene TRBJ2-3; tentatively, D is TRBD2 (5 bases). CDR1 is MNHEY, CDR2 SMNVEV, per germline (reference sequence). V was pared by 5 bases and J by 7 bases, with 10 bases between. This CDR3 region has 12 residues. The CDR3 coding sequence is TGTGCCAGCAGTCGAAGCGGTAATACGCAGTATTTT. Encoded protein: CASSRSGNTQYF.

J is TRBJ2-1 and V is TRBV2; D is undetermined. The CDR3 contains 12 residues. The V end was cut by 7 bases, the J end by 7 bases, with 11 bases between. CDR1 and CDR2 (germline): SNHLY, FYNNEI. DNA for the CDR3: TGTGCCAGCAAGCTTATAGTGAATGAGCAGTTCTTC. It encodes CASKLIVNEQFF.

In nucleotides, the CDR3 is TGTGCCAGCAGCTTAGTCGGTAGATTGAGGGAAAAACTGTTTTTT. It yields the protein CASSLVGRLREKLFF. J is TRBJ1-4 and V is TRBV7-9; D is ambiguous. CDR1 is SEHNR and CDR2 is FQNEAQ in the germline V gene (reference sequence). Trimming pared 1 base from V and 8 bases from J, leaving 14 bases between. The CDR3 is 15 residues long.

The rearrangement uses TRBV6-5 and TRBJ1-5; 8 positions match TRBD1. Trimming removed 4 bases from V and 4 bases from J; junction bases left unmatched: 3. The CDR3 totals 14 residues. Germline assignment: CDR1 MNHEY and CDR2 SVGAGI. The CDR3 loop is CASSLNRGNQPQHF. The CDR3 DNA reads TGTGCCAGCAGTTTAAACAGGGGGAATCAGCCCCAGCATTTT.

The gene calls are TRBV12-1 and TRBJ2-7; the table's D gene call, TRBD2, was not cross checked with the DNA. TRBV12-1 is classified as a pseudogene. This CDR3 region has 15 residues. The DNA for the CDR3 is TGTGCCAGCAGTAGTTTAAAGCGGGAGTTTTACGAGCAGTACTTC. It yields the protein CASSSLKREFYEQYF.

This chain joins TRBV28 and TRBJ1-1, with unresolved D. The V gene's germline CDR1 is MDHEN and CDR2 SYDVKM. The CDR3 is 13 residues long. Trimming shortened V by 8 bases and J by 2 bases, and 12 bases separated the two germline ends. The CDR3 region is CASREVVNTEAFF. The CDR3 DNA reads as TGTGCCAGCCGGGAGGTTGTAAACACTGAAGCTTTCTTT.

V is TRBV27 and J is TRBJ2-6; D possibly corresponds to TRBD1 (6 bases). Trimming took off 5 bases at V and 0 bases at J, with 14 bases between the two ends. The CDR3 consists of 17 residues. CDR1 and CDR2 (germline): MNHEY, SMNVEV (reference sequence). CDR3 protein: CASSPRQGSSGANVLTF. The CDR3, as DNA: TGTGCCAGCAGTCCCCGTCAGGGGAGCTCTGGGGCCAACGTCCTGACTTTC.

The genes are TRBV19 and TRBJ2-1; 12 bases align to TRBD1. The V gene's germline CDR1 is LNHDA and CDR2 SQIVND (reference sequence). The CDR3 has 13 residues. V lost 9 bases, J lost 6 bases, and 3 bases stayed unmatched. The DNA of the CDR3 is TGTGCCAGGCCGGGACAGGGGGCCAATGAGCAGTTCTTC. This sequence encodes CARPGQGANEQFF. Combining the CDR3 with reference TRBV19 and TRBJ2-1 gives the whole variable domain DGGITQSPKYLFRKEGQNVTLSCEQNLNHDAMYWYRQDPGQGLRLIYYSQIVNDFQKGDIAEGYSVSREKKESFPLTVTSAQKNPTAFYLCARPGQGANEQFFGPGTRLTVL.

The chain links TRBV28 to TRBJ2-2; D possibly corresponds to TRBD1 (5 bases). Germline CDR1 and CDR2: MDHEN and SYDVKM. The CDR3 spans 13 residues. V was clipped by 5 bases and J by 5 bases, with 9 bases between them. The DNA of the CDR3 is TGTGCCAGCAGTACAAGGGGAACCGGGGAGCTGTTTTTT. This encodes CASSTRGTGELFF.

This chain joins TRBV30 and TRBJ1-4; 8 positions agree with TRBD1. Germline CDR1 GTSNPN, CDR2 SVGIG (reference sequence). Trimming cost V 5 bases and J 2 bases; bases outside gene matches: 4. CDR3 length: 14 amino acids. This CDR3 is CAWGQGGTNEKLFF. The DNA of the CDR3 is TGTGCCTGGGGACAGGGAGGGACTAATGAAAAACTGTTTTTT.

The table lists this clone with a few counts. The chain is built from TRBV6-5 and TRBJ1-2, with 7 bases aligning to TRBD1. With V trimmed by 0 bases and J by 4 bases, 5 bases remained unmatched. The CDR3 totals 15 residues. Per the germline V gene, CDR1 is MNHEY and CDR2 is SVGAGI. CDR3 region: CASSYSQDRTYGYTF. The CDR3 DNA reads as TGTGCCAGCAGTTACTCGCAGGACAGGACCTATGGCTACACCTTC.

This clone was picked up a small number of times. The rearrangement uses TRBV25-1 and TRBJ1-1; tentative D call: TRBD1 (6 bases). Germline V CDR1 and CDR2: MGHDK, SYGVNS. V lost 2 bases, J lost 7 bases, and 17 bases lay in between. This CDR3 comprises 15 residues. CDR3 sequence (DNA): TGTGCCAGCAGTGAAGTGGACAGCGGAACTGGTGAAGCTTTCTTT. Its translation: CASSEVDSGTGEAFF.

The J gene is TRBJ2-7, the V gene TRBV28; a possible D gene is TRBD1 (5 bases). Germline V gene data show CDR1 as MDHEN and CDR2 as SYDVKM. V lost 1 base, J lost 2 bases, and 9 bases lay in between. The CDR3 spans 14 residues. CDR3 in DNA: TGTGCCAGCAGTTTATTCCAGGGAACCTACGAGCAGTACTTC. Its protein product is CASSLFQGTYEQYF.

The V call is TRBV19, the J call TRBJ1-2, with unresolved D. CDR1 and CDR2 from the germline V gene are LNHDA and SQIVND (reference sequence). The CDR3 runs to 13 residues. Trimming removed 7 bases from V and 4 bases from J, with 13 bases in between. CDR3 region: CASTPGPGYGYTF. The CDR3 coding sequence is TGTGCCAGTACCCCAGGTCCAGGCTATGGCTACACCTTC.

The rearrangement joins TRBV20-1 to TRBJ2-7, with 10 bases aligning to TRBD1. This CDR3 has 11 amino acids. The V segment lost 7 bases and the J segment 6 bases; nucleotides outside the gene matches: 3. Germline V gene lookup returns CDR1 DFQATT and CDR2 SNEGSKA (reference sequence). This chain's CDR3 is CSGDRGSEQYF. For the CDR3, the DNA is TGCAGTGGGGACAGGGGTAGCGAGCAGTACTTC.

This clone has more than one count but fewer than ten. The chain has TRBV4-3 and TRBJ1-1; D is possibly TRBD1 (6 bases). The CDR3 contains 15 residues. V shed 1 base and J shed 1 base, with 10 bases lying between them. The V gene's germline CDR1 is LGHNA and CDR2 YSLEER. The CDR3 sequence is CASSQAGARNTEAFF. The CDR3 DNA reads TGCGCCAGCAGCCAAGCAGGGGCCAGGAACACTGAAGCTTTCTTT.

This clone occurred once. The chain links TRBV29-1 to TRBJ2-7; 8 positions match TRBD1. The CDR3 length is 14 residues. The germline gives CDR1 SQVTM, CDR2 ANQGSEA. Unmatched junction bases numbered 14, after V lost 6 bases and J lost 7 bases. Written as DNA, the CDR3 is TGCAGCGTCACCCAGGGGGCGCTTTTTGGTGAGCAGTACTTC. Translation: CSVTQGALFGEQYF.

The CDR3 sequence is CARMNWNTEAFF. As DNA, the CDR3 is TGTGCCAGGATGAACTGGAACACTGAAGCTTTCTTT. J is TRBJ1-1 and V is TRBV6-5; D is unclear. V was cut by 9 bases and J by 1 base, with 9 bases left in between. The CDR3 runs 12 residues. Germline CDR1 MNHEY, CDR2 SVGAGI.

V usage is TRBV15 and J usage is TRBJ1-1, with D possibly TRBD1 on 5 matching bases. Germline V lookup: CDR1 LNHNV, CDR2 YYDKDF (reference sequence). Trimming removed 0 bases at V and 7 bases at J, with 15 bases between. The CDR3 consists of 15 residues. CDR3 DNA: TGTGCCACCAGCAGAGAGCGGGGGTTAGGTGTTGAAGCTTTCTTT. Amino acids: CATSRERGLGVEAFF.

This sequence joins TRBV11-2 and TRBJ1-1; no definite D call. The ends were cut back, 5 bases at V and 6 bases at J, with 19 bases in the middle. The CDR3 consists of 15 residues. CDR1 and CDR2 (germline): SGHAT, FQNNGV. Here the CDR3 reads CASSTRGGSNAEAFF. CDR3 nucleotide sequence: TGTGCCAGCAGCACCAGAGGCGGGAGTAACGCTGAAGCTTTCTTT.